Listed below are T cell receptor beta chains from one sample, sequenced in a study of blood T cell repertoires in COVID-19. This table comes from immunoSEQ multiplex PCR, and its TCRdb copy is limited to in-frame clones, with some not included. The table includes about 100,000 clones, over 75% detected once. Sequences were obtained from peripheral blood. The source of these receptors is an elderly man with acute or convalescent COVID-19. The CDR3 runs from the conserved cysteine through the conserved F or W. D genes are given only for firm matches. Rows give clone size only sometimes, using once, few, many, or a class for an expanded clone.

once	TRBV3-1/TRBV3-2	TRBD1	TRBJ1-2	CASSPPGQGFYGYTF	TGTGCCAGCAGCCCACCGGGACAGGGATTCTATGGCTACACCTTC
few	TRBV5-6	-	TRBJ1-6	CASSLGGIHNSPLHF	TGTGCCAGCAGCTTGGGGGGCATTCATAATTCACCCCTCCACTTT
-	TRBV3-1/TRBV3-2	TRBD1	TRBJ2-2	CASRPGGSGELFF	TGTGCCAGCAGACCAGGGGGCAGCGGGGAGCTGTTTTTT
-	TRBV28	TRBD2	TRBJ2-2	CASSGGLAGGLGELFF	TGTGCCAGCAGTGGAGGACTAGCGGGAGGGCTAGGGGAGCTGTTTTTT
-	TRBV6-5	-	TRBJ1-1	CASRARDTSSAFF	TGTGCCAGCAGGGCTAGGGACACCTCTTCGGCTTTCTTT
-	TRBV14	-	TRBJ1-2	CASSQRPPTTYGYTF	TGTGCCAGCAGCCAAAGGCCCCCCACTACCTATGGCTACACCTTC
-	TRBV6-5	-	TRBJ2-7	CASSLMRVSYEQYF	TGTGCCAGCAGTTTGATGCGGGTTTCCTACGAGCAGTACTTC
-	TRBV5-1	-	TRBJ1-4	CASSFSGAQNEKLFF	TGCGCCAGCAGCTTCAGCGGGGCCCAGAATGAAAAACTGTTTTTT
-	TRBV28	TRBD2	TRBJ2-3	CASSLYIAGSTDTQYF	TGTGCCAGCAGTTTATACATAGCGGGGAGCACAGATACGCAGTATTTT
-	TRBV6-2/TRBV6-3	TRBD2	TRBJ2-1	CASSYSVPLAGGGNEQFF	TGTGCCAGCAGTTACTCCGTCCCACTAGCGGGTGGCGGAAATGAGCAGTTCTTC
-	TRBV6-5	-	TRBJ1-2	CASSYSRGVSGYTF	TGTGCCAGCAGTTACTCCAGGGGAGTGAGCGGCTACACCTTC
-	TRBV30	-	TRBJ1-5	CAWSVGGSLNQPQHF	TGTGCCTGGAGTGTAGGAGGCAGCCTAAATCAGCCCCAGCATTTT
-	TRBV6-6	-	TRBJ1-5	CASSYSAGFSNQPQHF	TGTGCCAGCAGTTACTCCGCAGGGTTCAGCAATCAGCCCCAGCATTTT
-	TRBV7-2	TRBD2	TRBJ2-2	CASSLVAGATGELFF	TGTGCCAGCAGCTTAGTTGCGGGAGCCACCGGGGAGCTGTTTTTT
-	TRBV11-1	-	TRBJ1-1	CASSLGRNTEAFF	TGTGCCAGCAGCTTAGGCAGGAACACTGAAGCTTTCTTT
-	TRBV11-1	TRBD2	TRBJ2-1	CASSLEGLAGHNEQFF	TGTGCCAGCAGCTTAGAGGGACTAGCGGGACACAATGAGCAGTTCTTC